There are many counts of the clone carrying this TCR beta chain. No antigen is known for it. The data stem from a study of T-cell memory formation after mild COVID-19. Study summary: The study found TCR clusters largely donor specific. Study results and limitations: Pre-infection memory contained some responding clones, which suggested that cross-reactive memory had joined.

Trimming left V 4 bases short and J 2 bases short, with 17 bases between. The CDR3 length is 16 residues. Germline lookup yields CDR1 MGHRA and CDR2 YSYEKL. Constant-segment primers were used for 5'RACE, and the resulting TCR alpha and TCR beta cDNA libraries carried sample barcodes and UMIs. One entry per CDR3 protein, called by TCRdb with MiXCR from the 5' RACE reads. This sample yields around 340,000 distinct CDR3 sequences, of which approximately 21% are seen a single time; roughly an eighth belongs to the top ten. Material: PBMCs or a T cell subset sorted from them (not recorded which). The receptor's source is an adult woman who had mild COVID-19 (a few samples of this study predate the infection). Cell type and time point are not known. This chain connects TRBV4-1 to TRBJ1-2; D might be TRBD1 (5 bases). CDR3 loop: CASSRAGGVLNYGYTF. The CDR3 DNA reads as TGCGCCAGCAGCCGTGCGGGGGGGGTATTAAACTATGGCTACACCTTC.